Each of the 21 T cell receptor beta chains below was sequenced from the same sample in a study of cytomegalovirus exposure and HLA in healthy donors. Primers for the PCR totalled 60 Vbeta and 13 Jbeta. Generated by immunoSEQ multiplex PCR, the TCRdb table keeps only in-frame clones and is missing some. Of tens of thousands of clones listed, approximately 78% were seen once; the top ten hold under 5.5%. Sequenced input: PBMCs. These receptors all stem from a woman in her thirties or forties in good health and CMV-seropositive.

Points on this clone: A read error may produce the germline difference seen at one junction end. CDR3 residues: CSSSFDRAAGANVLPF. CDR3 nucleotide sequence: TGTTCCAGCAGCTTCGACAGGGCAGCTGGGGCCAACGTCCTGCCTTTC. The chain couples TRBV7-3 to TRBJ2-6; 7 bases align to TRBD1. Germline V lookup: CDR1 SGHTA, CDR2 FQGTGA. This CDR3 region has 16 residues.

The J gene is TRBJ2-7, the V gene TRBV5-1; the match to TRBD2 covers 9 bases. CDR1 is SGHRS and CDR2 is YFSETQ in the germline V gene. Losses at the gene ends were 4 bases for V and 2 bases for J; bases not matched to a gene: 4. The CDR3 totals 14 residues. The CDR3 region has the DNA TGCGCCAGCAGCCCCCTAGCGGGGCCCTACGAGCAGTACTTC. This codes for CASSPLAGPYEQYF.

The CDR3 is CASSLGGLAYEQYF. DNA for the CDR3: TGTGCCAGCAGCTTAGGGGGACTGGCCTACGAGCAGTACTTC. The rearrangement uses TRBV7-9 and TRBJ2-7; D is possibly TRBD2 (6 bases). Germline V CDR1 and CDR2: SEHNR, FQNEAQ (reference sequence). The V end was cut by 1 base, the J end by 2 bases, with 9 bases between. The CDR3 contains 14 residues.

This sequence joins TRBV27 and TRBJ2-1; maybe TRBD2 (5 bases). CDR3 size: 15 residues. V lost 3 bases to trimming and J lost 2 bases, with 11 bases between them. Germline assignment: CDR1 MNHEY and CDR2 SMNVEV (reference sequence). The CDR3 sequence is CASSFRGLAYNEQFF. CDR3 sequence (DNA): TGTGCCAGCAGTTTCCGAGGGCTCGCCTACAATGAGCAGTTCTTC.

A few counts support this clone. V gene TRBV19 combines with J gene TRBJ1-5, with D possibly being TRBD1 (6 bases). Trimming stripped 4 bases from V and 0 bases from J, with 16 bases between. This CDR3 spans 17 amino acids. In germline, CDR1 is LNHDA, CDR2 SQIVND (reference sequence). The CDR3 DNA follows: TGTGCCAGTAGTAGCTCTACGAGGACAGATAGCAATCAGCCCCAGCATTTT. Protein sequence: CASSSSTRTDSNQPQHF.

This clone was seen a handful of times. The rearrangement joins TRBV7-3 to TRBJ2-1, with TRBD2 identical over 11 bases. The CDR3 spans 15 residues. Germline values: CDR1 SGHTA, CDR2 FQGTGA. V was clipped by 8 bases and J by 2 bases; unmatched bases: 5. The CDR3 nucleotides are TGTGCCAGCGCCCCGACTAGCGGGGCCTACAATGAGCAGTTCTTC. Encoded protein: CASAPTSGAYNEQFF.

V gene TRBV5-4 combines with J gene TRBJ2-1; 10 nucleotides agree with TRBD2. The germline CDR1 and CDR2 sequences are SGHNT and YYREEE (reference sequence). Trimming cost V 0 bases and J 6 bases; bases outside gene matches: 3. The CDR3 extends over 15 amino acids. The DNA for the CDR3 is TGTGCCAGCAGCTTGGCGGTAGCGGGAGGCAATGAGCAGTTCTTC. Its protein is CASSLAVAGGNEQFF.

The J gene is TRBJ2-7, the V gene TRBV5-1, with 11 positions matching TRBD1. With V trimmed by 4 bases and J by 4 bases, 19 bases remained unmatched. CDR3 length equals 19 residues. Germline V CDR1 and CDR2: SGHRS, YFSETQ. As DNA, the CDR3 is TGCGCCAGCAGCGAACGATTAGGGACAGGGGGTGCGCTGCCTTACGAGCAGTACTTC. It yields the protein CASSERLGTGGALPYEQYF.

The sample holds one count of this clone. The chain uses TRBV29-1 and TRBJ2-1; 7 bases agree with TRBD2. Germline V gives CDR1 SQVTM, CDR2 ANQGSEA. Losses at the gene ends were 8 bases for V and 3 bases for J; bases not matched to a gene: 7. CDR3 length: 13 residues. The CDR3 loop is CSTSGGSYNEQFF. DNA for the CDR3: TGCAGCACTTCGGGCGGGAGCTACAATGAGCAGTTCTTC.

The chain joins TRBV30 to TRBJ2-1; a weak D match, TRBD2 (6 bases). V lost 0 bases and J 10 bases, leaving 10 bases between the germline ends. Germline lookup yields CDR1 GTSNPN and CDR2 SVGIG (reference sequence). The CDR3 is made up of 12 amino acids. The CDR3 is CAWSVQEGEQFF. DNA of the CDR3: TGTGCCTGGAGTGTACAGGAGGGAGAGCAGTTCTTC.

To note about this clone: Germline is not matched at one junction end, which may reflect a read error. In DNA form, the CDR3 reads TGTGCCTGGAGCTCATTGGGCGTCGGCGAGCAGCACTTC. This sequence encodes CAWSSLGVGEQHF. V is TRBV30 and J is TRBJ2-7; D unresolved. CDR1 and CDR2 (germline): GTSNPN, SVGIG (reference sequence). The CDR3 runs 13 residues. The variable domain in full, completed from reference TRBV30 and TRBJ2-7, reads SQTIHQWPATLVQPVGSPLSLECTVEGTSNPNLYWYRQAAGRGLQLLFYSVGIGQISSEVPQNLSASRPQDRQFILSSKKLLLSDSGFYLCAWSSLGVGEQHFGPGTRLTVT.

This sequence joins TRBV28 and TRBJ2-2; 12 nucleotides match TRBD2. Losses at the gene ends were 1 base for V and 3 bases for J; bases not matched to a gene: 3. Germline assignment: CDR1 MDHEN and CDR2 SYDVKM. The CDR3 runs 17 residues. CDR3 nucleotides: TGTGCCAGCAGTTTATCTAGCGGGAGGGAGTACACCGGGGAGCTGTTTTTT. The encoded protein is CASSLSSGREYTGELFF.

With respect to this clone: Other nucleotide sequences in the sample specify the same CDR3. The V gene is TRBV6-5, the J gene TRBJ2-1; 10 nucleotides match TRBD2. Per germline, CDR1 MNHEY and CDR2 SVGAGI. V shed 4 bases, J shed 8 bases, and the junction held 5 bases outside the gene matches. This CDR3 has 14 residues. In DNA form, the CDR3 reads TGTGCCAGCAGTTTGAGCGGGAGGGCGGATGAGCAGTTCTTC. Translation gives CASSLSGRADEQFF.

V gene TRBV5-1 combines with J gene TRBJ1-2, with TRBD1 as a possible D gene (6 bases). Germline V gene data show CDR1 as SGHRS and CDR2 as YFSETQ. V was trimmed by 0 bases and J by 3 bases, leaving 9 bases between them. The CDR3 spans 14 residues. The CDR3 here is CASSLVPGDYGYTF. DNA for the CDR3: TGCGCCAGCAGCTTGGTTCCAGGGGACTATGGCTACACCTTC.

The chain employs TRBV19 and TRBJ2-1; 7 bases are shared with TRBD1. CDR1 is LNHDA and CDR2 is SQIVND in the germline V gene (reference sequence). J gave up 4 bases and V 3 bases, and 0 bases lay outside the gene matches. This CDR3 has 13 amino acids. The CDR3 nucleotides are TGTGCCAGTAGTATGGGACAGTACAATGAGCAGTTCTTC. It is translated as CASSMGQYNEQFF.

The chain uses TRBV11-2 and TRBJ1-5; 7 bases align to TRBD1. This CDR3 region has 15 residues. Germline CDR1 and CDR2: SGHAT and FQNNGV. V shed 1 base and J 1 base; nucleotides not matched to a gene: 1. As DNA, the CDR3 is TGTGCCAGCAGCTTAGGGGACAGCAGCAATCAGCCCCAGCATTTT. Protein: CASSLGDSSNQPQHF.

This clone has just a few counts. The rearrangement links TRBV7-2 to TRBJ2-5; TRBD1 matches at 9 bases. The J call may be wrong; the DNA end is better matched by TRBJ2-7. This CDR3 region has 15 residues. The germline V gene has CDR1 SGHTA and CDR2 FQGNSA. The CDR3 region is CASSMQTGGPYEQYF. In nucleotides, the CDR3 is TGTGCCAGCAGCATGCAGACAGGGGGGCCCTACGAGCAGTACTTC.

This chain links TRBV6-5 with TRBJ2-7; 9 bases fit TRBD1. This CDR3 is built from 14 residues. Germline CDR1 is MNHEY and CDR2 is SVGAGI. Unmatched junction bases numbered 8, after V lost 6 bases and J lost 5 bases. The CDR3 loop is CASRTGQGFNEQYF. The CDR3 region has the DNA TGTGCCAGCAGGACAGGACAGGGGTTCAACGAGCAGTACTTC.

The chain couples TRBV6-1 to TRBJ1-2; TRBD1 is a possible D gene (5 bases). The germline gives CDR1 MNHNS, CDR2 SASEGT. CDR3 size: 12 residues. V lost 5 bases to trimming and J lost 8 bases, with 12 bases between them. The CDR3 here is CASSYGGEGYTF. CDR3 nucleotides: TGTGCCAGCAGTTATGGAGGGGAGGGCTACACCTTC.

V and J are TRBV7-3 and TRBJ2-1; possible D gene TRBD1, 6 bases. Germline V CDR1 and CDR2: SGHTA, FQGTGA. CDR3 length: 14 amino acids. V was pared by 3 bases and J by 9 bases, with 15 bases between. This CDR3 is CASSFSGRGSEQFF. The CDR3 region has the DNA TGTGCCAGCAGCTTTTCCGGTAGGGGGAGTGAGCAGTTCTTC.

This chain joins TRBV9 and TRBJ1-6; possible D gene TRBD1, 5 bases. The V and J ends lost 2 bases and 9 bases respectively, with 18 bases between them. Germline V lookup: CDR1 SGDLS, CDR2 YYNGEE. This CDR3 is built from 16 residues. The CDR3 here is CASSVASPSRGSPLHF. Written as DNA, the CDR3 is TGTGCCAGCAGCGTCGCATCCCCCTCTAGGGGTTCACCCCTCCACTTT.